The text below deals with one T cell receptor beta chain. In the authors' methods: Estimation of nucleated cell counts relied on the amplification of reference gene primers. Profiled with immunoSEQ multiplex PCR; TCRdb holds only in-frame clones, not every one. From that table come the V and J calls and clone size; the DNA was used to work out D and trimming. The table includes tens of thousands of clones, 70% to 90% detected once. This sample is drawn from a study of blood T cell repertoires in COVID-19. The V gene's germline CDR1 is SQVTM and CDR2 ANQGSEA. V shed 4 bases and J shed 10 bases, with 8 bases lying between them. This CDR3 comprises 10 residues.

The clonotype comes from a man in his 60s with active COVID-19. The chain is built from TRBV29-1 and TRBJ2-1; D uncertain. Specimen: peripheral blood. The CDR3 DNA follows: TGCAGCGTTGCGAGGCAGGAGCAGTTCTTC. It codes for CSVARQEQFF.